The 28 T cell receptor beta chains below come from one sample, sequenced in a study of T cells after yellow fever vaccination. TCRdb analysed the 5' RACE reads with MiXCR anew, one entry per CDR3 protein. Of a few hundred thousand distinct CDR3 sequences in the sample, about 6.6% are singletons; the top ten hold around 17%. The sample consisted of PBMCs, taken around 45 days after the first yellow fever vaccination. The origin of the receptors is a man between 18 and 35 years old who received the YFV17D yellow fever vaccine.

This clonotype was counted a few times. CDR3 nucleotides: TGCGCCAGCAGCTTGTCTGCGGACAGGGTTTCCGAGCAGTACTTC. This gives the protein CASSLSADRVSEQYF. The chain has TRBV5-1 and TRBJ2-7, with 8 bases fitting TRBD1. The CDR3 is 15 amino acids. The germline gives CDR1 SGHRS, CDR2 YFSETQ. After removal of 1 base from V and 6 bases from J, the junction contained 9 bases not matched to a gene.

The sample holds a few counts of this clonotype. The chain joins TRBV5-1 to TRBJ2-3, with 10 nucleotides matching TRBD2. The V and J ends lost 2 bases and 5 bases, in that order; junction bases with no gene match: 8. Germline CDR1 and CDR2: SGHRS and YFSETQ. The CDR3 has 16 residues. The chain's CDR3 is CASSLLVAGGIDTQYF. DNA of the CDR3: TGCGCCAGCAGCTTATTGGTAGCGGGGGGCATAGATACGCAGTATTTT.

In this sample, this clonotype turned up a few times. V gene TRBV19 combines with J gene TRBJ1-4; 7 nucleotides agree with TRBD1. Germline-derived CDR1 and CDR2 are LNHDA and SQIVND (reference sequence). V gave up 6 bases and J gave up 8 bases; unmatched junction bases: 3. This CDR3 spans 12 amino acids. The CDR3 nucleotides are TGTGCCAGTAGCACAGGGGAGGAAAAACTGTTTTTT. This gives the protein CASSTGEEKLFF.

The CDR3 protein is CASSLWQGNTEAFF. In nucleotides, the CDR3 is TGTGCCAGCAGCTTGTGGCAGGGGAACACTGAAGCTTTCTTT. J is TRBJ1-1 and V is TRBV5-4, with D maybe TRBD1 (5 bases). V lost 1 base and J lost 1, with 8 bases in between. This CDR3 comprises 14 residues. Per germline, CDR1 SGHNT and CDR2 YYREEE (reference sequence).

This chain connects TRBV7-2 to TRBJ2-1; D perhaps matches TRBD2 (5 bases). Trimming shortened V by 5 bases and J by 2 bases, and 13 bases separated the two germline ends. The CDR3 contains 15 residues. Per germline, CDR1 SGHTA and CDR2 FQGNSA. The chain's CDR3 is CASSPGVATYNEQFF. In DNA, the CDR3 is TGTGCCAGCAGCCCCGGGGTGGCGACCTACAATGAGCAGTTCTTC.

This clonotype was detected many times. The chain is built from TRBV5-1 and TRBJ2-3; D perhaps matches TRBD2 (5 bases). Looked up from germline, CDR1 is SGHRS and CDR2 is YFSETQ. The germline V and J ends were trimmed by 4 bases and 3 bases, with 15 bases remaining between them. The CDR3 is made up of 15 amino acids. The CDR3 loop reads CASSPGKRATDTQYF. In DNA, the CDR3 is TGCGCCAGCAGCCCCGGGAAACGGGCGACAGATACGCAGTATTTT. The full variable domain, its missing parts supplied by reference TRBV5-1 and TRBJ2-3, is KAGVTQTPRYLIKTRGQQVTLSCSPISGHRSVSWYQQTPGQGLQFLFEYFSETQRNKGNFPGRFSGRQFSNSRSEMNVSTLELGDSALYLCASSPGKRATDTQYFGPGTRLTVL.

The chain is built from TRBV24-1 and TRBJ2-3; D is possibly TRBD1 (6 bases). V gave up 4 bases and J gave up 6 bases, with 13 bases separating them. The CDR3 covers 14 residues. Germline lookup yields CDR1 KGHDR and CDR2 SFDVKD. The CDR3 DNA is TGTGCCACCAGTGACCCGACAGGACAGGATACGCAGTATTTT. Translating gives CATSDPTGQDTQYF.

J is TRBJ1-6 and V is TRBV15; D gene unclear. The CDR3 runs to 16 residues. Trimming left V 0 bases short and J 10 bases short, with 16 bases between. Germline loops: CDR1 LNHNV, CDR2 YYDKDF (reference sequence). CDR3 protein: CATSRDQAGPRSPLHF. CDR3 in DNA: TGTGCCACCAGCAGAGATCAGGCAGGCCCCAGGTCACCCCTCCACTTT.

V usage is TRBV6-5 and J usage is TRBJ2-3; TRBD2 agrees at 10 bases. Germline V gene sequence: CDR1 MNHEY, CDR2 SVGAGI. The CDR3 spans 16 residues. V shed 4 bases and J 1 base; nucleotides not matched to a gene: 5. The CDR3 DNA reads TGTGCCAGCAGTTCATGGACTAGCGGCGGCACAGATACGCAGTATTTT. Its translation: CASSSWTSGGTDTQYF.

The sample holds a few counts of this clonotype. This chain connects TRBV5-6 to TRBJ1-5, with D possibly being TRBD1 (6 bases). Deletions cut 8 bases from V and 9 bases from J, with 18 bases between. The CDR3 extends over 13 amino acids. CDR1 is SGHDT and CDR2 is YYEEEE in the germline V gene. CDR3 bases: TGTGCCAGTGCGGGGGGCCAAGGAGGGCCCCAGCATTTT. Protein: CASAGGQGGPQHF.

The CDR3 region has the DNA TGTGCCAGCAGCTTACTGATCCAAGAGACCCAGTACTTC. Its protein product is CASSLLIQETQYF. This rearrangement joins TRBV11-1 to TRBJ2-5; D uncertain. Trimming shortened V by 2 bases and J by 1 base, and 5 bases separated the two germline ends. CDR1 is SGHAT, CDR2 FQDESV, per germline (reference sequence). The CDR3 runs to 13 residues.

This clonotype was detected a few times. This chain uses TRBV5-1 with TRBJ2-4, with 14 bases matching TRBD2. The CDR3 runs to 17 residues. Trimming at V came to 4 bases and at J to 3 bases, leaving 6 bases not matched to a gene. The V gene's germline CDR1 is SGHRS and CDR2 YFSETQ. CDR3 nucleotide sequence: TGCGCCAGCAGCCCGACTAGCGGGGGGGCCGGCAAAAACATTCAGTACTTC. Protein sequence: CASSPTSGGAGKNIQYF.

This clonotype was recorded at least ten times. The gene calls are TRBV14 and TRBJ2-5, with D tentatively TRBD1 (7 bases). The CDR3 contains 17 residues. Germline V lookup: CDR1 SGHDN, CDR2 FVKESK. The V and J ends lost 0 bases and 7 bases respectively, with 21 bases between them. For the CDR3, the DNA is TGTGCCAGCAGCCAAGATTATGGCAGGGACAGCGGGCTGACCCAGTACTTC. It yields the protein CASSQDYGRDSGLTQYF. The variable domain in full, with the rest retrieved from reference TRBV14 and TRBJ2-5, is EAGVTQFPSHSVIEKGQTVTLRCDPISGHDNLYWYRRVMGKEIKFLLHFVKESKQDESGMPNNRFLAERTGGTYSTLKVQPAELEDSGVYFCASSQDYGRDSGLTQYFGPGTRLLVL.

This clonotype has only a few counts. The genes are TRBV7-9 and TRBJ2-5; D is possibly TRBD2 (6 bases). Germline assignment: CDR1 SEHNR and CDR2 FQNEAQ (reference sequence). The V gene lost 7 bases and the J gene lost 2 bases, with 23 bases spanning the gap. This CDR3 has 17 amino acids. CDR3 protein: CASTHLSPGGKQETQYF. In DNA, the CDR3 is TGTGCCAGCACCCATCTATCCCCTGGCGGGAAACAAGAGACCCAGTACTTC.

The genes are TRBV7-9 and TRBJ2-1; weak D call: TRBD1 (5 bases). This CDR3 region has 12 residues. The germline gives CDR1 SEHNR, CDR2 FQNEAQ (reference sequence). The V and J ends lost 6 bases and 8 bases respectively, with 11 bases between them. The CDR3 here is CASRSRVDEQFF. The CDR3 DNA is TGTGCCAGCAGGTCCAGGGTGGATGAGCAGTTCTTC.

The chain is built from TRBV14 and TRBJ2-1; TRBD2 agrees at 8 bases. The CDR3 runs 15 residues. V shed 3 bases, J shed 7 bases, and the junction held 8 bases outside the gene matches. Germline V gene sequence: CDR1 SGHDN, CDR2 FVKESK. The CDR3, as DNA: TGTGCCAGCAGCCAGACGGGACTAGGTTATAATGAGCAGTTCTTC. Its protein is CASSQTGLGYNEQFF.

The sample holds a few counts of this clonotype. The rearrangement links TRBV13 to TRBJ1-3; D is perhaps TRBD1 (6 bases). With 5 bases removed from V and 0 bases from J, the gap between germline ends came to 14 bases. The CDR3 length is 16 residues. Germline lookup yields CDR1 PRHDT and CDR2 FYEKMQ (reference sequence). Here the CDR3 DNA reads TGTGCCAGCAGCGCGCGTAGCAGGGGCTCTGGAAACACCATATATTTT. Translation: CASSARSRGSGNTIYF.

The V and J genes are TRBV7-9 and TRBJ2-7; TRBD1 matches 7 bases. CDR1 and CDR2 (germline): SEHNR, FQNEAQ (reference sequence). Unmatched junction bases numbered 7, after V lost 4 bases and J lost 4 bases. This CDR3 has 14 residues. CDR3 in DNA: TGTGCCAGCAGCTCCGGACAGGAGCGTTACGAGCAGTACTTC. Protein: CASSSGQERYEQYF.

Many counts were recorded for this clonotype. This chain uses TRBV28 with TRBJ2-3; D may be TRBD2 (7 bases). This CDR3 comprises 15 residues. Germline CDR1 reads MDHEN; CDR2 reads SYDVKM. V was trimmed by 5 bases and J by 3 bases, leaving 15 bases between them. CDR3 protein: CASSAPRGGTDTQYF. In DNA, the CDR3 is TGTGCCAGCAGTGCCCCTAGGGGGGGGACAGATACGCAGTATTTT.

The gene calls are TRBV18 and TRBJ2-7; possibly TRBD1 or TRBD2 for D (5 bases each). Germline CDR1 reads KGHSH; CDR2 reads LQKENI. Trimming shortened V by 2 bases and J by 7 bases, and 12 bases separated the two germline ends. The CDR3 totals 13 residues. The DNA of the CDR3 is TGTGCCAGCTCACCAGGGGACCTGTTTGAGCAGTACGTC. It encodes CASSPGDLFEQYV.

This clonotype has just a few counts. The chain combines TRBV7-9 with TRBJ2-5, with D possibly being TRBD1 (5 bases). The CDR3 length is 14 residues. V lost 4 bases and J 5 bases, leaving 14 bases between the germline ends. Germline V gene data show CDR1 as SEHNR and CDR2 as FQNEAQ (reference sequence). CDR3 in amino acids: CASSSSPRGETQYF. CDR3 coding DNA: TGTGCCAGCAGCTCCTCCCCAAGGGGCGAGACCCAGTACTTC.

Points on this clonotype: This sequence may be a read error, since a much larger clone differs from it by one base. The chain employs TRBV5-1 and TRBJ2-7; D may be TRBD1 (6 bases). Germline CDR1 reads SGHRS; CDR2 reads YFSETQ. This CDR3 has 14 amino acids. The V end lost 4 bases, the J end lost 7 bases, and 18 bases lay between the germline ends. CDR3 nucleotides: TGCGCCAGCAGCCAGGTAACAGGGTGTCAAGAGCAGTACTTC. This sequence encodes CASSQVTGCQEQYF.

Only a few counts were recorded for this clonotype. The chain uses TRBV12-3 or TRBV12-4 and TRBJ2-3; TRBD1 is a possible D gene (6 bases). This CDR3 region has 13 residues. Trimming stripped 5 bases from V and 0 bases from J, with 6 bases between. The CDR3 DNA sequence: TGTGCCAGCAGTGACAGGAGCACAGATACGCAGTATTTT. Translated: CASSDRSTDTQYF.

The chain couples TRBV20-1 to TRBJ2-1; no definite D call. The CDR3 has 17 amino acids. With 3 bases removed from V and 8 bases from J, the gap between germline ends came to 26 bases. Germline V gene sequence: CDR1 DFQATT, CDR2 SNEGSKA (reference sequence). This CDR3 is CSASEDPSPWDLDEQFF. The CDR3 coding sequence is TGCAGTGCTAGTGAGGACCCGTCCCCGTGGGATTTAGATGAGCAGTTCTTC.

There are a few counts of this clonotype. The chain recombines TRBV12-3 or TRBV12-4 with TRBJ2-7; D remains ambiguous. V shed 3 bases and J shed 3 bases, with 12 bases lying between them. The CDR3 length is 14 residues. The CDR3 sequence: CASSLAGEIYEQYF. The CDR3 DNA follows: TGTGCCAGCAGTTTGGCAGGAGAGATCTACGAGCAGTACTTC.

This clonotype came up many times. The chain joins TRBV9 to TRBJ2-3; D may be TRBD1 or TRBD2 (6 bases each). The V end lost 0 bases, the J end lost 0 bases, and 11 bases lay between the germline ends. This CDR3 has 16 residues. Germline V gene lookup returns CDR1 SGDLS and CDR2 YYNGEE. The CDR3 DNA reads as TGTGCCAGCAGCGTAGAGGGGGAGGAGAGCACAGATACGCAGTATTTT. Translating it yields CASSVEGEESTDTQYF. Looking up the rest from reference TRBV9 and TRBJ2-3 gives the full variable domain: DSGVTQTPKHLITATGQRVTLRCSPRSGDLSVYWYQQSLDQGLQFLIQYYNGEERAKGNILERFSAQQFPDLHSELNLSSLELGDSALYFCASSVEGEESTDTQYFGPGTRLTVL.

This clonotype occurred a few times. The J gene is TRBJ1-2, the V gene TRBV19, with D possibly TRBD1 on 5 matching bases. The germline gives CDR1 LNHDA, CDR2 SQIVND (reference sequence). The CDR3 consists of 16 residues. Trimming removed 2 bases from V and 0 bases from J, with 13 bases in between. For the CDR3, the DNA is TGTGCCAGTAGTATACATCGACAGAATGCTAACTATGGCTACACCTTC. This sequence encodes CASSIHRQNANYGYTF.

This clonotype was counted ten times or more. This chain connects TRBV5-1 to TRBJ2-2, with 10 bases lining up with TRBD1. V shed 4 bases, J shed 6 bases, and the junction held 6 bases outside the gene matches. CDR3 length: 15 amino acids. The germline V gene has CDR1 SGHRS and CDR2 YFSETQ. CDR3 in amino acids: CASSDRTGGPGELFF. The CDR3 nucleotides read TGCGCCAGCAGCGACCGGACAGGGGGGCCCGGGGAGCTGTTTTTT.